This T cell receptor (beta chain) was recovered during a study of T cells expressing NK-cell markers. Whole-study context: HCMV seropositivity characterized most of the eight sequenced donors, and seronegativity one.

Reprocessing the 5' RACE reads, TCRdb reports a single entry for every CDR3 protein and omits DNA. The listing records 500,000 to 600,000 distinct CDR3 sequences. CDR3 length: 14 amino acids. The germline V gene encodes CDR1 MNHEY and CDR2 SVGAGI. About this clonotype: Antigen specificity is unknown.

Regarding the study as a whole: Dominance of the CD3+CD56-NKG2C+ fraction by these clonotypes also held in several donors. In 5 or 6 donors, dominant NKG2C+ clonotypes were roughly 1.0-8% of CD8+ T cells.

Sequences were obtained from blood T cells: a sorted CD56 or NKG2C T cell subset, CD4+ or CD8+ T cells, or bulk PBMC T cells (not recorded which). This clonotype was sampled from a man between 18 and 29 years old in good health. The chain is built from TRBV6-5 and TRBJ1-5; checking the TCRdb D call of TRBD1 is not possible without DNA. The chain's CDR3 is CASSYGGPYQPQHF.